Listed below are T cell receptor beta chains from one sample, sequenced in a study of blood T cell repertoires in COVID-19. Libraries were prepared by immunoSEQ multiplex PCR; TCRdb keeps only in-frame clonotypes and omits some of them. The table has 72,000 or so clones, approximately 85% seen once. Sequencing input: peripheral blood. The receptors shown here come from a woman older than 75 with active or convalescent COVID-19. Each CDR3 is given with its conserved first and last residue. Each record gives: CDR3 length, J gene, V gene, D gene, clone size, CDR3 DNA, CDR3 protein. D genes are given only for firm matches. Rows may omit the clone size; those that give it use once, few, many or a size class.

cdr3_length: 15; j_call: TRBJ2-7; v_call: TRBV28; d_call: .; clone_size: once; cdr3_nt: TGTGCCAGCAGTTTCCTGAGAGGGGGGGCCTACGAGCAGTACTTC; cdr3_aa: CASSFLRGGAYEQYF
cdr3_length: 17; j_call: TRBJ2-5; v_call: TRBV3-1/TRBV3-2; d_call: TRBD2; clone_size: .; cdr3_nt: TGTGCCAGCAGCCAAGCCAATCTAGCGGGGGGTCAAGAGACCCAGTACTTC; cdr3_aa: CASSQANLAGGQETQYF
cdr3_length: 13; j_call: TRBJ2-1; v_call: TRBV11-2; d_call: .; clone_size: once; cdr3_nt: TGTGCCAGCAGCTTAGTATTGCTAGCGGAGCAGTTCTTC; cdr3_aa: CASSLVLLAEQFF
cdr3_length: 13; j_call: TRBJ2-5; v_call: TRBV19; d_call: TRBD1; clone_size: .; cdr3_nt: TGTGCCACCCGCGACAGGGGGCGTGAGACCCAGTACTTC; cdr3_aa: CATRDRGRETQYF
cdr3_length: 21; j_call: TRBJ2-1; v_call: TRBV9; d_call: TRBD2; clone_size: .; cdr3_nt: TGTGCCAGCAGCGCCAAAAGCAAGCGGGGGGGCCGGCCAGAGTCCTACAATGAGCAGTTCTTC; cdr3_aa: CASSAKSKRGGRPESYNEQFF
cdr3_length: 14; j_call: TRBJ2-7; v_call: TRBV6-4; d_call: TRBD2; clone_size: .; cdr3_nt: TGTGCCAGCACCGACTCCAGAAGCGGGGCCCAACAGTACTTC; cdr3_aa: CASTDSRSGAQQYF
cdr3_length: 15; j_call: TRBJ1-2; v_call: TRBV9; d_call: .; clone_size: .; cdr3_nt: TGTGCCAGCAGCGTAGAAATACAGGGATGGAGTGGCTACACCTTC; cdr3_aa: CASSVEIQGWSGYTF
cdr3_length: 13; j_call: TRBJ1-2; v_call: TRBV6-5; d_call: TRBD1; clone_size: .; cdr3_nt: TGTGCCACCTGGGATCCTACAGGGGTTCCCTCCTACTTC; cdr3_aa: CATWDPTGVPSYF
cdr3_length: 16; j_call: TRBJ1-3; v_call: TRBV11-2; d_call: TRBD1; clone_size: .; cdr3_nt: TGTGCCAGCAGCGACGTAACAGGGGGAGTGGGAAACACCATATATTTT; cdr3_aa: CASSDVTGGVGNTIYF
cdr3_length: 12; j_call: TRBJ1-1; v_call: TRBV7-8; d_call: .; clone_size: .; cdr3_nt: TGTGCCAGCAGCTTCCCCTTTCGTGAAGCTTTCTTT; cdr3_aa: CASSFPFREAFF
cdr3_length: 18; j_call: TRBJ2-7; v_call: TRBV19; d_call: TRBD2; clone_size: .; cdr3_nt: TGTGCCAGTAGTAGAAGCGGGGGCCGCCATAGCGGGACCCTGGAGCAGTACTTC; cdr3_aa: CASSRSGGRHSGTLEQYF
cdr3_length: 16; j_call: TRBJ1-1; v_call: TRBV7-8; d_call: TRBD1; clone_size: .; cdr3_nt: TGTGCCAGCAGCTTAATTTTCGACAGGGAGAGCACTGAAGCTTTCTTT; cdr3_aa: CASSLIFDRESTEAFF
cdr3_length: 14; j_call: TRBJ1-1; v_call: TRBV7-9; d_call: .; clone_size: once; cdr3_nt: TGTGCCAGCAGCTTGAGACAGGACATCTCTGAAGCTTTCTTT; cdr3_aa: CASSLRQDISEAFF
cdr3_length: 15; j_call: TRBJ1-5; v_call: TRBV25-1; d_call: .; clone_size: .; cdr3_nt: TGTGCCAGCAGTGGACGGGGGGGTATCGATCAGCCCCAGCATTTT; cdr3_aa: CASSGRGGIDQPQHF
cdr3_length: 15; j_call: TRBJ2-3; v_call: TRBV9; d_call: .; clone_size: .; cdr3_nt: TGTGCCAGCAGCGCAGTCGCCGGGGACACAGATACGCAGTATTTT; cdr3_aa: CASSAVAGDTDTQYF
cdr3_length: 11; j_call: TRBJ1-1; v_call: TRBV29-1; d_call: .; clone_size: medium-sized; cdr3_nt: TGCAGCGTTAATGGGGCCACTGAAGCTTTCTTT; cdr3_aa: CSVNGATEAFF
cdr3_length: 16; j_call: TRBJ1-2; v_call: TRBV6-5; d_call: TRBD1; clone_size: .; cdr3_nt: TGTGCCAGCAGTTTAGCCGGGACAGGGGAACTCTATGGCTACACCTTC; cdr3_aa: CASSLAGTGELYGYTF
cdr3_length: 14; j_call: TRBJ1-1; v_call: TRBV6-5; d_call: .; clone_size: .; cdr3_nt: TGTGCCAGCATCTCATTCCGGGGGGGCACTGAAGCTTTCTTT; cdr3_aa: CASISFRGGTEAFF
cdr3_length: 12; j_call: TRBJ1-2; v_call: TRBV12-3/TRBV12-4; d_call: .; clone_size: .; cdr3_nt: TGTGCCAGCAGTTTTTCGGCAGGTGGCTACACCTTC; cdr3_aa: CASSFSAGGYTF
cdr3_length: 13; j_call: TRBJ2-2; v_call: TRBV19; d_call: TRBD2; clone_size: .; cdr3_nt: TGTGCCAGTAGTCCGAGCGGGGACGGGGAGCTGTTTTTT; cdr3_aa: CASSPSGDGELFF
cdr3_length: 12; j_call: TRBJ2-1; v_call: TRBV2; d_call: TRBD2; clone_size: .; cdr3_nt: TGTGCCAGCAGCGGAGCGGGGGTAGAGCAGTTCTTC; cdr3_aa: CASSGAGVEQFF
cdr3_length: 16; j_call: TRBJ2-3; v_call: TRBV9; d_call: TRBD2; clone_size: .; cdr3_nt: TGTGCCAGCAGCGTAGTACCGGGGGGATACACAGATACGCAGTATTTT; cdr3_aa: CASSVVPGGYTDTQYF
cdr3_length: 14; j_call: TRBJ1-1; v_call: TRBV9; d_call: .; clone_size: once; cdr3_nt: TGTGCCAGCAGCGTAGGGGAGGAACGGGCTGAAGCTTTCTTT; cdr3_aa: CASSVGEERAEAFF
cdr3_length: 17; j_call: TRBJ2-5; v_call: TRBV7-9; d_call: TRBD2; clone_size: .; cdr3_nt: TGTGCCAGCAGCTCCGGGACTAGCGGGGGGGCAGGAGAGACCCAGTACTTC; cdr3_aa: CASSSGTSGGAGETQYF
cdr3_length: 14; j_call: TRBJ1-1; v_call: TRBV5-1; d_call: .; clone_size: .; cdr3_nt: TGCGCCAGCAGCTTGCTCCAGGCGAACACTGAAGCTTTCTTT; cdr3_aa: CASSLLQANTEAFF
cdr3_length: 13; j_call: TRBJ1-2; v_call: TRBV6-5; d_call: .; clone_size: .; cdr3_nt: TGTGCCAGCAGGGACAGTACTAACTATGGCTACACCTTC; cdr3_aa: CASRDSTNYGYTF
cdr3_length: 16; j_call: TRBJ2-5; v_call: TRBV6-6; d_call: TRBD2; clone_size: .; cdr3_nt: TGTGCCAGCAGTTCCGGCACTAGCGGCTTACAAGAGACCCAGTACTTC; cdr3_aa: CASSSGTSGLQETQYF
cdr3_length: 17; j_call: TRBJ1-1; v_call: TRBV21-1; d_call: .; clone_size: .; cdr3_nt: TGTGCCAGCAGCATCCACAGGGGGGAGGATGGTAACACTGAAGCTTTCTTT; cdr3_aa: CASSIHRGEDGNTEAFF
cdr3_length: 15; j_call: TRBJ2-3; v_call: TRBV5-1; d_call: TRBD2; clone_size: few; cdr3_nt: TGCGCCAGCAGCTTGGTCGGGGGGAGCACAGATACGCAGTATTTT; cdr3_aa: CASSLVGGSTDTQYF
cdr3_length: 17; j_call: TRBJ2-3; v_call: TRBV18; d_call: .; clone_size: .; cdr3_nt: TGTGCCAGCTCACAGGCGGTAGTCTCGAGAGGCACAGATACGCAGTATTTT; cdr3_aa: CASSQAVVSRGTDTQYF
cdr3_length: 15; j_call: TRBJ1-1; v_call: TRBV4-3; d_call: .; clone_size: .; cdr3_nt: TGCGCCAGCAGCCAAGAGGCATTAGGGGGTTCGCTGGCTTTCTTT; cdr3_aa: CASSQEALGGSLAFF
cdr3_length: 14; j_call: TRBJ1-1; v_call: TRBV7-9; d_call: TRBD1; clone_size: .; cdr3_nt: TGTGCCAGCAGCTTTGGGCAGGGGGTCACTGAAGCTTTCTTT; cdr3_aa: CASSFGQGVTEAFF
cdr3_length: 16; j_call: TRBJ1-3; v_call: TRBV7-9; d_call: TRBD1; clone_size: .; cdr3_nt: TGTGCCAGCAGCTTCGAAAGACAGGGGTCTGGAAACACCATATATTTT; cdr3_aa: CASSFERQGSGNTIYF
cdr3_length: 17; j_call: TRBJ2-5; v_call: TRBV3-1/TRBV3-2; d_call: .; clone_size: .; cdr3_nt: TGTGCCAGCAGCCGCTCCTCCCCGGGGGACCTTCGGGAGACCCAGTACTTC; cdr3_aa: CASSRSSPGDLRETQYF
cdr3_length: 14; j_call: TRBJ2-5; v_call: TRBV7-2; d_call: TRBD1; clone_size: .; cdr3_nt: TGTGCCAGCAGCTCATCAGGGGGCTGGGAGACCCAGTACTTC; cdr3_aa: CASSSSGGWETQYF
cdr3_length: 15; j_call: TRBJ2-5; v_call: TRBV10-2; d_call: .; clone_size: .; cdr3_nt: TGCGCCAGCAGTGAGCTCTCTAGGCCCCAAGAGACCCAGTACTTC; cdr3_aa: CASSELSRPQETQYF
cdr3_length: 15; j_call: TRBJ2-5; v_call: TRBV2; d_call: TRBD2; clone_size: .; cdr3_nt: TGTGCCAGCAGTGCCGTGACTAGCGGTTCCAGGGCCCAGTACTTC; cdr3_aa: CASSAVTSGSRAQYF
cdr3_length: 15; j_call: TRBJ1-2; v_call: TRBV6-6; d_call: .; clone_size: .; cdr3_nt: TGTGCCAGCAGTTACTCGAAGGGAGGTCACTATGGCTACACCTTC; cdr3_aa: CASSYSKGGHYGYTF
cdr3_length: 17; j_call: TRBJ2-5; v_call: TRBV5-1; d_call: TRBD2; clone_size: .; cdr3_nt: TGCGCCAGCAGCCCAGGGACTAGCGGGGGGAAACCAGAGACCCAGTACTTC; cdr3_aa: CASSPGTSGGKPETQYF
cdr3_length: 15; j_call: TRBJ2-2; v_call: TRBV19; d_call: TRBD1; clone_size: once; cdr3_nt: TGTGCCAGTAGTTCGGGGACAGGGTTACCTGGGGAGCTGTTTTTT; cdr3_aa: CASSSGTGLPGELFF
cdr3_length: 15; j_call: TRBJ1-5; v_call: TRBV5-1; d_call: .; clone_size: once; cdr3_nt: TGCGCCAGCAGCCCCCTATACGGTGGCAATCAGCCCCAGCATTTT; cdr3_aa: CASSPLYGGNQPQHF